This T cell receptor beta chain is from a study of cytomegalovirus exposure and HLA in healthy donors. The V end lost 2 bases, the J end lost 15 bases, and 15 bases lay between the germline ends. The germline CDR1 and CDR2 sequences are SGDLS and YYNGEE. The CDR3 covers 12 residues. Clones were read by immunoSEQ multiplex PCR, and TCRdb kept only the in-frame ones, dropping some. Here the sample spans 150,000 to 200,000 clones, approximately 84% being singletons. Material: PBMCs. The chain joins TRBV9 to TRBJ2-1; tentatively, D is TRBD2 (6 bases). The source of this sequence is a man aged 18 to 29 in good health and CMV-seropositive. CDR3 in amino acids: CASSVVSGVLFF. For the CDR3, the DNA is TGTGCCAGCAGCGTTGTTAGCGGAGTACTGTTCTTC. The full variable domain, in which reference TRBV9 and TRBJ2-1 provide the parts outside the CDR3, is DSGVTQTPKHLITATGQRVTLRCSPRSGDLSVYWYQQSLDQGLQFLIQYYNGEERAKGNILERFSAQQFPDLHSELNLSSLELGDSALYFCASSVVSGVLFFGPGTRLTVL.